This T cell receptor (beta chain) was sequenced for a study of cytotoxic CD8 clonotypes in ibrutinib-treated CLL. Depth targeted 1 in 200,000 to 1 in 1 million T cells, averaging 10x coverage per clonotype. The table came from immunoSEQ multiplex PCR; TCRdb's copy has only in-frame clones and leaves some out. This repertoire shows some 47,000 clones, roughly three fifths found once; its top ten account for around 30%. The CDR3 has 12 amino acids. Per the germline V gene, CDR1 is MNHNY and CDR2 is SVGAGI (reference sequence). The ends lost 8 bases at V and 3 bases at J; junction bases unmatched: 2. The TCR was taken from a human donor with chronic lymphocytic leukemia. The specimen comprised PBMCs, sampled after 24 months of ibrutinib treatment. The chain joins TRBV6-6 to TRBJ2-7, with 9 bases lining up with TRBD1. The CDR3 here is CASGTGIYEQYF. DNA of the CDR3: TGTGCCAGCGGGACAGGGATCTACGAGCAGTACTTC.